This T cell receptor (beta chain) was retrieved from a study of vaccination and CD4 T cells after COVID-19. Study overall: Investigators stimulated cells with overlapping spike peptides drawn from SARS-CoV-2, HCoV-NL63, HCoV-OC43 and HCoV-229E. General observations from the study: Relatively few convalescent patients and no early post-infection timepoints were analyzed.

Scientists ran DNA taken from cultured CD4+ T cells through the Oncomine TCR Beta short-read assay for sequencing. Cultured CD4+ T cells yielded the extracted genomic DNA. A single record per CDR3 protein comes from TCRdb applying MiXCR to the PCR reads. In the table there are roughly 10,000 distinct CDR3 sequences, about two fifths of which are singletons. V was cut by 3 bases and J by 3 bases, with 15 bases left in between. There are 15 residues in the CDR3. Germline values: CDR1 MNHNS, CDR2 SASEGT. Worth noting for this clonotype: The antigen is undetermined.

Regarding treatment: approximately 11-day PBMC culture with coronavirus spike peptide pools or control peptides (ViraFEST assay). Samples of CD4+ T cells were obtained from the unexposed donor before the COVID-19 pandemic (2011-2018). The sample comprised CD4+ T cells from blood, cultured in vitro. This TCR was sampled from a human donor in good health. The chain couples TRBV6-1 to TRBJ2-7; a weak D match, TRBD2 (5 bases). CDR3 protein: CASSDNPPGDYEQYF. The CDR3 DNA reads TGTGCCAGCAGTGACAACCCCCCCGGGGACTACGAGCAGTACTTC.